The 30 T cell receptor beta chains below all came from one sample that was sequenced in a study of T cells expressing NK-cell markers. TCRdb re-called the 5' RACE reads and catalogs CDR3 proteins one per entry, DNA excluded. This table holds about 400,000 distinct CDR3 sequences. Sequenced sample: blood T cells: a sorted CD56 or NKG2C T cell subset, CD4+ or CD8+ T cells, or bulk PBMC T cells (not recorded which). Every receptor here comes from a woman in her forties or fifties in good health.

The chain is built from TRBV12-3 or TRBV12-4 and TRBJ1-4. The CDR3 is 15 residues long. This chain's CDR3 is CASNKDGATNEKLFF.

The V and J genes are TRBV10-3 and TRBJ1-6; TCRdb outputs TRBD1, but without DNA this stays unchecked. The CDR3 is 14 amino acids. Germline assignment: CDR1 ENHRY and CDR2 SYGVKD. CDR3 amino acids: CAISEDSSNSPLHF.

The chain uses TRBV4-1 and TRBJ1-4. This CDR3 is 13 amino acids long. Germline V gene sequence: CDR1 MGHRA, CDR2 YSYEKL. This chain's CDR3 is CASSQDNPRGLFF.

The V call is TRBV6-1, the J call TRBJ2-7. This CDR3 contains 13 residues. Germline CDR1 and CDR2: MNHNS and SASEGT. CDR3 in amino acids: CAGRKAGVYEQYF.

The chain links TRBV12-3 or TRBV12-4 to TRBJ2-7; there is no DNA to check the TCRdb D call of TRBD2. This CDR3 has 17 residues. The CDR3 protein is CASSRTSGRAALNEQYF.

The chain combines TRBV2 with TRBJ2-1; TCRdb selects TRBD1, and the lack of DNA leaves this call unchecked. The CDR3 has 14 amino acids. Germline V gene lookup returns CDR1 SNHLY and CDR2 FYNNEI. The CDR3 loop reads CASRAEQGGHEQFF.

The CDR3: CATSDLGDTKETQYF. V gene TRBV24-1 combines with J gene TRBJ2-5; no DNA is available, so the TRBD1 call from TCRdb remains unchecked. The length of the CDR3 is 15 residues. CDR1 and CDR2 (germline): KGHDR, SFDVKD.

The rearrangement joins TRBV14 to TRBJ2-3; TCRdb gives TRBD2 as the D gene, but with no DNA this cannot be confirmed. This CDR3 has 14 residues. The germline gives CDR1 SGHDN, CDR2 FVKESK. CDR3 protein: CASSQRREADTQYF.

This rearrangement joins TRBV5-1 to TRBJ2-2; the TCRdb call, TRBD2, lacks DNA for checking. The CDR3 runs to 18 residues. Per the germline V gene, CDR1 is SGHRS and CDR2 is YFSETQ. The CDR3 protein is CASSLLLAGAANTGELFF. Full variable domain (rest looked up from reference TRBV5-1 and TRBJ2-2): KAGVTQTPRYLIKTRGQQVTLSCSPISGHRSVSWYQQTPGQGLQFLFEYFSETQRNKGNFPGRFSGRQFSNSRSEMNVSTLELGDSALYLCASSLLLAGAANTGELFFGEGSRLTVL.

V and J are TRBV3-1 and TRBJ2-1; TCRdb's assignment of TRBD1 cannot be checked, as there is no DNA. Germline CDR1 and CDR2: LGHDT and YNNKEL (reference sequence). The CDR3 is made up of 14 amino acids. CDR3 amino acids: CATKPQGQVNEQFF.

V is TRBV7-8 and J is TRBJ1-5; the TCRdb D gene call, TRBD1, has no DNA to confirm it. Germline V CDR1 and CDR2: SGHVS, FQNEAQ. CDR3 length equals 17 residues. CDR3 in amino acids: CASSPRVGTGINQPQHF.

This chain joins TRBV27 and TRBJ1-2; absent DNA, TCRdb's TRBD1 call cannot be checked. The CDR3 is 14 amino acids. In germline, CDR1 is MNHEY, CDR2 SMNVEV (reference sequence). CDR3: CASSDPTGRNGYTF.

This chain connects TRBV12-3 or TRBV12-4 to TRBJ2-5; TCRdb's D call, TRBD1, is unchecked because there is no DNA. The CDR3 covers 14 residues. CDR3 residues: CASSLDPVKGTQYF.

The chain carries TRBV27 and TRBJ2-1; the TCRdb D gene call, TRBD1, has no DNA to confirm it. The CDR3 spans 15 residues. Germline V gene data show CDR1 as MNHEY and CDR2 as SMNVEV (reference sequence). The CDR3 sequence is CASSSHGTGGNEQFF.

The chain uses TRBV9 and TRBJ2-3; TCRdb returns TRBD1, unconfirmable since there is no DNA. CDR1 is SGDLS, CDR2 YYNGEE, per germline. There are 14 residues in the CDR3. CDR3 sequence reads: CASSPIGVTDTQYF.

The genes are TRBV20-1 and TRBJ2-2; with no DNA, the TCRdb D assignment of TRBD2 cannot be verified. The CDR3 loop spans 13 amino acids. Germline-derived CDR1 and CDR2 are DFQATT and SNEGSKA (reference sequence). The CDR3 is CSAPGGLTGELFF.

V gene TRBV7-2 combines with J gene TRBJ2-3; TCRdb picks TRBD2, but there is no DNA to check that call. The germline CDR1 and CDR2 sequences are SGHTA and FQGNSA. This CDR3 region has 16 residues. CDR3 residues: CASSARLAGGPDTQYF.

The chain combines TRBV5-1 with TRBJ1-1. The CDR3 is made up of 14 amino acids. Germline values: CDR1 SGHRS, CDR2 YFSETQ. This CDR3 reads CASSYGQEHTEAFF.

The chain carries TRBV20-1 and TRBJ2-1. Germline CDR1 and CDR2: DFQATT and SNEGSKA (reference sequence). CDR3 size: 14 residues. The CDR3 region is CSASPGSSYNEQFF.

The V and J genes are TRBV6-1 and TRBJ2-1. Germline V gene lookup returns CDR1 MNHNS and CDR2 SASEGT. The CDR3 totals 14 residues. This chain's CDR3 is CATTPWAGNNEQFF.

The genes are TRBV12-3 or TRBV12-4 and TRBJ2-1; the D call of TRBD1 rests on TCRdb alone, since no DNA is present to check it. The CDR3 consists of 15 residues. The CDR3: CASSPQGGGFSEQFF.

The chain employs TRBV18 and TRBJ1-1; TCRdb's D gene call, TRBD1, goes unchecked for lack of DNA. Germline V gene sequence: CDR1 KGHSH, CDR2 LQKENI. The CDR3 length is 15 residues. CDR3 residues: CASSPLGQGQAEAFF.

V is TRBV6-1 and J is TRBJ1-2. This CDR3 region has 14 residues. Germline V gives CDR1 MNHNS, CDR2 SASEGT. The CDR3 spells CASSEYSGYYGYTF.

The chain uses TRBV29-1 and TRBJ1-2. The CDR3 spans 14 residues. The germline V gene encodes CDR1 SQVTM and CDR2 ANQGSEA. CDR3 loop: CSVVVGITNYGYTF.

The V gene is TRBV5-1, the J gene TRBJ1-2. The CDR3 loop spans 14 amino acids. Germline CDR1 SGHRS, CDR2 YFSETQ. CDR3 residues: CASSLDRSNYGYTF.

The rearrangement links TRBV7-6 to TRBJ2-3; the D call of TRBD1 rests on TCRdb alone, since no DNA is present to check it. The germline V gene has CDR1 SGHVS and CDR2 FNYEAQ. The CDR3 length is 15 residues. The CDR3: CASSFGTGVTDTQYF.

This chain joins TRBV5-1 and TRBJ1-2. This CDR3 spans 15 amino acids. In germline, CDR1 is SGHRS, CDR2 YFSETQ. The CDR3 protein is CASSSDRALNYGYTF.

The gene calls are TRBV12-3 or TRBV12-4 and TRBJ1-5; TCRdb reports TRBD1, a call that lacks DNA to check it against. CDR3 length equals 17 residues. CDR3: CASSLVLGSRGNQPQHF.

The chain is built from TRBV5-1 and TRBJ2-1; lacking DNA, the TRBD2 call made by TCRdb goes unchecked. The germline V gene encodes CDR1 SGHRS and CDR2 YFSETQ. The CDR3 has 15 amino acids. The CDR3 reads CASSLQGLDHNEQFF. The full variable domain, in which reference TRBV5-1 and TRBJ2-1 provide the parts outside the CDR3, is KAGVTQTPRYLIKTRGQQVTLSCSPISGHRSVSWYQQTPGQGLQFLFEYFSETQRNKGNFPGRFSGRQFSNSRSEMNVSTLELGDSALYLCASSLQGLDHNEQFFGPGTRLTVL.

V is TRBV3-1 and J is TRBJ2-5; the TCRdb D gene call, TRBD2, has no DNA to confirm it. CDR3 length: 18 residues. Looked up from germline, CDR1 is LGHDT and CDR2 is YNNKEL (reference sequence). CDR3 residues: CASSPSGTSGRVGETQYF.